This T cell receptor beta chain was observed in a study of chemoradiotherapy in HPV16-positive cancers. Whole-study results and caveats: During treatment, candidate HPV-specific clones and E7-related motifs expanded in tumor.

About this clone: Its cognate antigen is unknown.

Here immunoSEQ multiplex PCR was the method, and the copy in TCRdb shows in-frame clones only, minus some. The sample holds over 900 clones; around 93% are singletons and the top ten take roughly 3.7%. Per the germline V gene, CDR1 is LNHDA and CDR2 is SQIVND (reference sequence). The CDR3 consists of 15 residues. V shed 3 bases and J 5 bases; nucleotides not matched to a gene: 6. The specimen comprised tumor tissue, sampled from a patient who underwent chemoradiotherapy. This clonotype originated in a human donor with HPV-associated anogenital cancer. The chain uses TRBV19 and TRBJ1-5, with 8 bases aligning to TRBD1. The CDR3 loop reads CASSMGGQAHQPQHF. The CDR3 nucleotides read TGTGCCAGTAGTATGGGGGGACAGGCCCATCAGCCCCAGCATTTT. The variable domain in full, with the rest retrieved from reference TRBV19 and TRBJ1-5, is DGGITQSPKYLFRKEGQNVTLSCEQNLNHDAMYWYRQDPGQGLRLIYYSQIVNDFQKGDIAEGYSVSREKKESFPLTVTSAQKNPTAFYLCASSMGGQAHQPQHFGDGTRLSIL.